The clone carrying this TCR beta chain was counted ten times or more. As yet, its antigen is unknown. This sample was included in a study of T-cell memory formation after mild COVID-19. Whole-study findings and limits: Whether second-wave clones peaking at day 37 were SARS-CoV-2 specific went unconfirmed.

Researchers used 5'RACE with constant-segment primers to make TCR alpha and TCR beta cDNA libraries that carry sample barcodes and UMIs. TCRdb reanalysed the 5' RACE reads using MiXCR and keeps one entry per CDR3 protein. The data show a few hundred thousand distinct CDR3 sequences, roughly 21% seen once. The V gene's germline CDR1 is SGHKS and CDR2 YYEKEE (reference sequence). J lost 3 bases, V lost 4 bases, and 7 bases had no gene match. The CDR3 is 15 residues long. Material for sequencing was PBMCs or a T cell subset sorted from them (not recorded which). The source is an adult woman who had mild COVID-19 (a few samples of this study predate the infection). Cell type and time point are not known. V gene TRBV5-5 combines with J gene TRBJ2-1; 7 bases are a match to TRBD1. The CDR3 DNA reads TGTGCCAGCAGCACCCGGGACAGTCTCTACAATGAGCAGTTCTTC. Encoded protein: CASSTRDSLYNEQFF.